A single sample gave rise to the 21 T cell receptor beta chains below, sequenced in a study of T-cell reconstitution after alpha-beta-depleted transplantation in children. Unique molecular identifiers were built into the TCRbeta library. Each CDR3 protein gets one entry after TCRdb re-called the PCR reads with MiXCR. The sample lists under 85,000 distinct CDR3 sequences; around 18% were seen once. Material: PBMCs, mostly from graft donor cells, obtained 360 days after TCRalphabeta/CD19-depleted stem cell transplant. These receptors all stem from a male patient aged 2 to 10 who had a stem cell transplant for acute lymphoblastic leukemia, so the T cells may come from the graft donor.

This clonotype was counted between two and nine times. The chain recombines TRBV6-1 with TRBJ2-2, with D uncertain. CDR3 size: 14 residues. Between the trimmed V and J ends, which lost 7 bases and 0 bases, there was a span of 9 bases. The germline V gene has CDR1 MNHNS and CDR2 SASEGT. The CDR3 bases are TGTGCCAGCACTGCGAGTTCGAACACCGGGGAGCTGTTTTTT. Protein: CASTASSNTGELFF.

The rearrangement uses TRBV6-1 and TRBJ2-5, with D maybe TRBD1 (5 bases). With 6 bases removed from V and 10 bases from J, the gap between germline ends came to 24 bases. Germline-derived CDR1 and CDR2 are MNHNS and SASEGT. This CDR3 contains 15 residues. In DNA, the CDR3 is TGTGCCAGCAGGCCTCCAGGGCTCGAATCTGGGGACCAGTACTTC. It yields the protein CASRPPGLESGDQYF.

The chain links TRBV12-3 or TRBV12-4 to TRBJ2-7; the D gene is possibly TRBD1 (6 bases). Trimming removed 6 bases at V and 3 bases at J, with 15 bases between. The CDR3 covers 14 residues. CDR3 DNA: TGTGCCAGCAGCTCGTGGGGGACAATCTACGAGCAGTACTTC. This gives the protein CASSSWGTIYEQYF.

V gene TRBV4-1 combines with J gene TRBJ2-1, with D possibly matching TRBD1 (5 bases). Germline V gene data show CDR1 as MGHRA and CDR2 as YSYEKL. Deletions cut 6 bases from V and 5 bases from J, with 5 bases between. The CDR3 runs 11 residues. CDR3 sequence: CASRGHNEQFF. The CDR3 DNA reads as TGCGCCAGCAGGGGGCACAATGAGCAGTTCTTC.

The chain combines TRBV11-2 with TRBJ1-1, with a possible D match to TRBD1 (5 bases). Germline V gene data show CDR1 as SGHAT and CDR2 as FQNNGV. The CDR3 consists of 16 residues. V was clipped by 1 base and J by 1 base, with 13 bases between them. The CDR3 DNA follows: TGTGCCAGCAGCTTAGTTCCGGGACTCGGGAACACTGAAGCTTTCTTT. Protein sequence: CASSLVPGLGNTEAFF.

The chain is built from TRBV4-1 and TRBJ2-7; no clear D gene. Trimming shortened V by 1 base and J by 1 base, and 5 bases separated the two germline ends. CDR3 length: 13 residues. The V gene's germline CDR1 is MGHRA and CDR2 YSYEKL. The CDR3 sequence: CASSQVQSYEQYF. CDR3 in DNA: TGCGCCAGCAGCCAAGTCCAGTCCTACGAGCAGTACTTC.

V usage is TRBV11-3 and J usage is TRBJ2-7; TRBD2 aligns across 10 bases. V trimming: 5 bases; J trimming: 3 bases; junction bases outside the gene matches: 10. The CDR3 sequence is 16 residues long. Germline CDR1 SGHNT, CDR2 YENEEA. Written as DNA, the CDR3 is TGTGCCAGCAGCCAAGCGGGAGGGCCCCTGAGCTACGAGCAGTACTTC. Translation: CASSQAGGPLSYEQYF.

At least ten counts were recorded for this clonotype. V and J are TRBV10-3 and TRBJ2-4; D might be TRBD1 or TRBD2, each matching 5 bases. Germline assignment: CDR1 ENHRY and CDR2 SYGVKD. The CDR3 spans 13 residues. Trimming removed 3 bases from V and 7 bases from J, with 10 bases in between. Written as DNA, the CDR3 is TGTGCCATCAGTGACTCGGGGCTGAACATTCAGTACTTC. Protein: CAISDSGLNIQYF.

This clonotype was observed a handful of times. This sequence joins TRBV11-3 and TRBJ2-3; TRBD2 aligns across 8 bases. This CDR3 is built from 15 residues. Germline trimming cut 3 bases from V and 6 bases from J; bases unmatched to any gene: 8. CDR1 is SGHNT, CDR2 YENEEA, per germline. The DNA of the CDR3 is TGTGCCAGCAGCTTGGGCGGGAGGACCGGGGATACGCAGTATTTT. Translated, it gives CASSLGGRTGDTQYF.

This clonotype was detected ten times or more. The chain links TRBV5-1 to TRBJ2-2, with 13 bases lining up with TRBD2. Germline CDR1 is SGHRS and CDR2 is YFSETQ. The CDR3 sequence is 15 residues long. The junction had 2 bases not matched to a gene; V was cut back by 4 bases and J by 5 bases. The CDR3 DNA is TGCGCCAGCAGCCCGGGACTAGCGGGAACCGGGGAGCTGTTTTTT. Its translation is CASSPGLAGTGELFF.

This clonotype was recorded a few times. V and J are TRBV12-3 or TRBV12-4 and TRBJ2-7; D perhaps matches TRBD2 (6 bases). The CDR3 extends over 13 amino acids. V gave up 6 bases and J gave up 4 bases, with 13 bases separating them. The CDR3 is CASSRLGTYEQYF. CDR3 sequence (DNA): TGTGCCAGCAGCCGCCTCGGGACTTACGAGCAGTACTTC.

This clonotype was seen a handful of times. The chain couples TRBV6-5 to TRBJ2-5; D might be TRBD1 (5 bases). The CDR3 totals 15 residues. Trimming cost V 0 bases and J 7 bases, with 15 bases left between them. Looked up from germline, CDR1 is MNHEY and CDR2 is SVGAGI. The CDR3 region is CASSYSIQGKWTQYF. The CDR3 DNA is TGTGCCAGCAGTTACTCGATTCAGGGCAAGTGGACCCAGTACTTC.

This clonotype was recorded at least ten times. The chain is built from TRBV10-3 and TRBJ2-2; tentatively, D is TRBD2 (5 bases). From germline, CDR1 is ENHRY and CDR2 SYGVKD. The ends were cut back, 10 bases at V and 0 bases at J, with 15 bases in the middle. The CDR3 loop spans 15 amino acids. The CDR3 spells CATEIGEPNTGELFF. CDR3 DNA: TGTGCCACCGAAATCGGGGAGCCGAACACCGGGGAGCTGTTTTTT.

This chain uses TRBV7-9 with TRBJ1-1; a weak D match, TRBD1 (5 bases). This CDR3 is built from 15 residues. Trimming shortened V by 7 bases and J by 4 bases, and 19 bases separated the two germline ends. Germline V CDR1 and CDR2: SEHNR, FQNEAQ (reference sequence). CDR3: CASTQRGVRSTEAFF. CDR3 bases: TGTGCCAGCACCCAACGAGGGGTGCGATCCACTGAAGCTTTCTTT.

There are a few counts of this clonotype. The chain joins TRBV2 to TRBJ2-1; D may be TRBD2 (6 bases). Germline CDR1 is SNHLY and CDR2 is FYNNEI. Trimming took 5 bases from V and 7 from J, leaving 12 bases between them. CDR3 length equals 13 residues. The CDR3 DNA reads TGTGCCAGCAGTCAACGACTAGTGAATGAGCAGTTCTTC. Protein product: CASSQRLVNEQFF.

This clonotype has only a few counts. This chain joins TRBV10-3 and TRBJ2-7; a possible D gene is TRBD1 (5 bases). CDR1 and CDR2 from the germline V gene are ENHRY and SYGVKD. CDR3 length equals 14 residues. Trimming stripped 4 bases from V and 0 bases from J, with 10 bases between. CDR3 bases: TGTGCCATCAGTGGCAGGGTAGACTCCTACGAGCAGTACTTC. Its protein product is CAISGRVDSYEQYF.

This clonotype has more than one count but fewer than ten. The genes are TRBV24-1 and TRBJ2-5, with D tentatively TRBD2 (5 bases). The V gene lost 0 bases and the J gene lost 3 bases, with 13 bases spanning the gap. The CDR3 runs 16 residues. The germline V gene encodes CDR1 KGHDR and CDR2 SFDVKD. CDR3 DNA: TGTGCCACCAGTGATTTGCAACGTTCGGGAAAAGAGACCCAGTACTTC. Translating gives CATSDLQRSGKETQYF.

CDR3 loop: CASLEAGTENTGELFF. DNA of the CDR3: TGTGCCAGCTTAGAAGCCGGGACTGAGAACACCGGGGAGCTGTTTTTT. The chain employs TRBV7-9 and TRBJ2-2; D might be TRBD2 (6 bases). V was pared by 8 bases and J by 1 base, with 17 bases between. Germline V CDR1 and CDR2: SEHNR, FQNEAQ (reference sequence). The CDR3 totals 16 residues.

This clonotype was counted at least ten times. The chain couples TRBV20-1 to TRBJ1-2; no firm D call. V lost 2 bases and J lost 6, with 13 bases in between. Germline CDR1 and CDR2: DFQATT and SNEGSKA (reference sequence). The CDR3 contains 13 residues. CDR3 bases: TGCAGTGCTAGATACCCGGGGTTCCATGGCTACACCTTC. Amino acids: CSARYPGFHGYTF.

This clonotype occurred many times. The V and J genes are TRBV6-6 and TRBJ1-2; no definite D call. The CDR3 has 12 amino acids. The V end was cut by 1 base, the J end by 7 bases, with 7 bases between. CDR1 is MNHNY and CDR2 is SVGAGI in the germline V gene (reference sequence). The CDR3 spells CASSYLGFGYTF. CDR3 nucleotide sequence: TGTGCCAGCAGTTACTTAGGGTTTGGCTACACCTTC.

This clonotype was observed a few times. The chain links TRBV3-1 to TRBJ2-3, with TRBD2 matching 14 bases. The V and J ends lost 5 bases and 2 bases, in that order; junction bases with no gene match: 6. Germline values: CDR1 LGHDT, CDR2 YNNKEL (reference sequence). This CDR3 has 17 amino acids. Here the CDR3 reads CASSRGTSGRPTDTQYF. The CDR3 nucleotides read TGTGCCAGCAGCAGGGGGACTAGCGGGAGACCCACAGATACGCAGTATTTT.